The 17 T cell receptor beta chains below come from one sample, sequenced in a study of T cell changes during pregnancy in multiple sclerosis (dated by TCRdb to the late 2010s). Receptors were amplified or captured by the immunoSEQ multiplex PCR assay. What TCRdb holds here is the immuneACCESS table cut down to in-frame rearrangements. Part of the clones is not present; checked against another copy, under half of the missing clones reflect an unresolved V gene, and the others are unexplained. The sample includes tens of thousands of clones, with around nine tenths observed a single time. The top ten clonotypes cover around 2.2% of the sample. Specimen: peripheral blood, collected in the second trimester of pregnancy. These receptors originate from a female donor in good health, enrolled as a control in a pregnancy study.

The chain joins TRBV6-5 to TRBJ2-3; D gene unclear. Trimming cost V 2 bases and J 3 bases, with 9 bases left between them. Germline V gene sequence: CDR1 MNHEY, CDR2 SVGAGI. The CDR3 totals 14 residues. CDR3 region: CASSYRPGTDTQYF. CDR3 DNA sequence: TGTGCCAGCAGTTACCGTCCGGGTACAGATACGCAGTATTTT.

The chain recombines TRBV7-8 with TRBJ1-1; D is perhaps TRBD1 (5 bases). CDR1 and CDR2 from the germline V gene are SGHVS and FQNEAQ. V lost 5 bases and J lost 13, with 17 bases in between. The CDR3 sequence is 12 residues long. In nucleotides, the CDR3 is TGTGCCAGCAGCCCGCGGAGGGGCAAAGTTTTCTTT. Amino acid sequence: CASSPRRGKVFF. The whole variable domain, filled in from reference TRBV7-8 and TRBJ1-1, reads GAGVSQSPRYKVAKRGQDVALRCDPISGHVSLFWYQQALGQGPEFLTYFQNEAQLDKSGLPSDRFFAERPEGSVSTLKIQRTQQEDSAVYLCASSPRRGKVFFGQGTRLTVV.

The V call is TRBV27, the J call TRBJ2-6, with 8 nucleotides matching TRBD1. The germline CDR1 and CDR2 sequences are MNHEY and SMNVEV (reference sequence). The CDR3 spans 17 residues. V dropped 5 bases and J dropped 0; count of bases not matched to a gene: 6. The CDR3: CASSPAGGVSGANVLTF. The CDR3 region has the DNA TGTGCCAGCAGTCCCGCAGGGGGCGTCTCTGGGGCCAACGTCCTGACTTTC. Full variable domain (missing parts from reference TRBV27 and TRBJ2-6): EAQVTQNPRYLITVTGKKLTVTCSQNMNHEYMSWYRQDPGLGLRQIYYSMNVEVTDKGDVPEGYKVSRKEKRNFPLILESPSPNQTSLYFCASSPAGGVSGANVLTFGAGSRLTVL.

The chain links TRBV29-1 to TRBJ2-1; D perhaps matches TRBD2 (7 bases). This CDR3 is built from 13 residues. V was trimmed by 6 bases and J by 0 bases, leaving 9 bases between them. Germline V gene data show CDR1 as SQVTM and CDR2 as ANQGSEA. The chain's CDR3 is CSVRGGSYNEQFF. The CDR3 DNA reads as TGCAGCGTAAGGGGGGGCTCCTACAATGAGCAGTTCTTC.

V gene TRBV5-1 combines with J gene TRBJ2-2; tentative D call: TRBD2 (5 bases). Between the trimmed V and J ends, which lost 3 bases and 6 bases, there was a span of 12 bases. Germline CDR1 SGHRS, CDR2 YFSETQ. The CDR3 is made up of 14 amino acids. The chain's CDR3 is CASSSFSGPGELFF. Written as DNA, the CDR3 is TGCGCCAGCAGCTCCTTCAGCGGCCCCGGGGAGCTGTTTTTT.

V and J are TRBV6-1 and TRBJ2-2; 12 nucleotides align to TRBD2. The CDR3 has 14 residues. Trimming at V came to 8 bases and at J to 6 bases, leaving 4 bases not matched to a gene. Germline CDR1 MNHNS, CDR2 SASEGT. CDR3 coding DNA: TGTGCCAGCGGACTAGCGGGGATATCCGGGGAGCTGTTTTTT. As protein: CASGLAGISGELFF.

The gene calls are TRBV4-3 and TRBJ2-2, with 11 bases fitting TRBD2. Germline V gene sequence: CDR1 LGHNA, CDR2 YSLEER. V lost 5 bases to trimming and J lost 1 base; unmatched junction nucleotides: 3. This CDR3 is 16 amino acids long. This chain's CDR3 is CASSYGLAGNTGELFF. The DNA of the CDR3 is TGCGCCAGCAGCTACGGACTAGCGGGGAACACCGGGGAGCTGTTTTTT.

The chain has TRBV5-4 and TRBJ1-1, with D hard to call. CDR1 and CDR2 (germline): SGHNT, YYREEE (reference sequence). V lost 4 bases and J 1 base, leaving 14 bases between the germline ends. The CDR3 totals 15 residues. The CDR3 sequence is CASSPYETANTEAFF. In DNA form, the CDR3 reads TGTGCCAGCAGCCCCTACGAAACAGCGAACACTGAAGCTTTCTTT.

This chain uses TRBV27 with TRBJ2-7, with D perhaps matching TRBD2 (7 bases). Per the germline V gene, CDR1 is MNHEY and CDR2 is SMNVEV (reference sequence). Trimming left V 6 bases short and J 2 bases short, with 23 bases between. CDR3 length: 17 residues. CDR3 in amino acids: CASSRIGSGGKTYEQYF. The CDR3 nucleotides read TGTGCCAGCAGCCGCATTGGGTCGGGGGGCAAAACCTACGAGCAGTACTTC.

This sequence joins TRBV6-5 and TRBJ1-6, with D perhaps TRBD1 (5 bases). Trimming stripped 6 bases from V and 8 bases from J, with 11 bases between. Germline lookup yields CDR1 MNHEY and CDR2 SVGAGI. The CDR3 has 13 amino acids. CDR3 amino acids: CASSRRVDSPLHF. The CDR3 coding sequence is TGTGCCAGCAGCCGCAGGGTCGATTCACCCCTCCACTTT.

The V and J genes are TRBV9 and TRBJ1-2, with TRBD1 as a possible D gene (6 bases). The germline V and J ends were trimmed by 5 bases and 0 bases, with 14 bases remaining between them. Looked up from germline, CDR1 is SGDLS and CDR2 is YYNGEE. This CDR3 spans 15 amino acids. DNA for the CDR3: TGTGCCAGCAGGGACAGCCCAGCAGCTAACTATGGCTACACCTTC. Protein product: CASRDSPAANYGYTF.

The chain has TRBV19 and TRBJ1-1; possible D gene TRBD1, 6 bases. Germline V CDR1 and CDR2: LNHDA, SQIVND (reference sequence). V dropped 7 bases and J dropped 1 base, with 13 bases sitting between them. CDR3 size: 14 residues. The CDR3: CASKRSGQNTEAFF. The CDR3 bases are TGTGCCAGTAAGAGGTCGGGACAGAACACTGAAGCTTTCTTT.

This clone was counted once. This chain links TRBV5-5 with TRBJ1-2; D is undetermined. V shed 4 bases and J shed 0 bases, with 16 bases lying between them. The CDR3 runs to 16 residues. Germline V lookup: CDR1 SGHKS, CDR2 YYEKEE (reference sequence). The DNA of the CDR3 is TGTGCCAGCAGCCTGCCAGCGGGCGGAGCTAACTATGGCTACACCTTC. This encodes CASSLPAGGANYGYTF. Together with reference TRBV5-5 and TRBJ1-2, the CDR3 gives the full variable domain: DAGVTQSPTHLIKTRGQQVTLRCSPISGHKSVSWYQQVLGQGPQFIFQYYEKEERGRGNFPDRFSARQFPNYSSELNVNALLLGDSALYLCASSLPAGGANYGYTFGSGTRLTVV.

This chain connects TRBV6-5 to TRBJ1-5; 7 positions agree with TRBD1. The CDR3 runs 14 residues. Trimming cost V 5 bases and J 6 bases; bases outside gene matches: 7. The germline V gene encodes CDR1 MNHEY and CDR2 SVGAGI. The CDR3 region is CASSPRQGSQPQHF. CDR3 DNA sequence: TGTGCCAGCAGTCCCCGACAGGGAAGTCAGCCCCAGCATTTT.

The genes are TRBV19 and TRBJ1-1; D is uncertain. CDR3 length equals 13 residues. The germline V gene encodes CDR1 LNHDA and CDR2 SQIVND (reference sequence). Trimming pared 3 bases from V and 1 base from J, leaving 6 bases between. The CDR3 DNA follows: TGTGCCAGTAGTATGAGGAGGAACACTGAAGCTTTCTTT. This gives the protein CASSMRRNTEAFF. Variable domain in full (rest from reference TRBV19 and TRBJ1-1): DGGITQSPKYLFRKEGQNVTLSCEQNLNHDAMYWYRQDPGQGLRLIYYSQIVNDFQKGDIAEGYSVSREKKESFPLTVTSAQKNPTAFYLCASSMRRNTEAFFGQGTRLTVV.

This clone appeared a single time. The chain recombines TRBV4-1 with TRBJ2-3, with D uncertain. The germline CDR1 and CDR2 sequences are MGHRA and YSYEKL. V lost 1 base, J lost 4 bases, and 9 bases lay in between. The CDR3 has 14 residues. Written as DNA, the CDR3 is TGCGCCAGCAGCCAAGGGCGGCCCCCAGATACGCAGTATTTT. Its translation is CASSQGRPPDTQYF.

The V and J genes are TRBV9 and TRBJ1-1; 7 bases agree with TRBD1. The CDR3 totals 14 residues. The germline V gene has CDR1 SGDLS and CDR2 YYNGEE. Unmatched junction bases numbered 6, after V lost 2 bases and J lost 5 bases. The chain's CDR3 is CASSVMTGRTEAFF. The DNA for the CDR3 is TGTGCCAGCAGCGTTATGACAGGGCGGACTGAAGCTTTCTTT.